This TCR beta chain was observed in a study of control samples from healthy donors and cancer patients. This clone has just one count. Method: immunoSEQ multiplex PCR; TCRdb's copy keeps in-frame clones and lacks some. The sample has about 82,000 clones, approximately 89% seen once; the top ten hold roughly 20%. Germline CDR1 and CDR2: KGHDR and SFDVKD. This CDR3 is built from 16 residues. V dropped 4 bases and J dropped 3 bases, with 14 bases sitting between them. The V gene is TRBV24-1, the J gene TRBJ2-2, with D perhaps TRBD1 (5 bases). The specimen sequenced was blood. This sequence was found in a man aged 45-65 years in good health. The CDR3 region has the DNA TGTGCCACCAGTGACCCATCCCCAGGGTACACCGGGGAGCTGTTTTTT. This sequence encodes CATSDPSPGYTGELFF.